A selection of T cell receptor beta chains follows, all from one sample in a study of cytomegalovirus exposure and HLA in healthy donors. Repertoires were generated with immunoSEQ multiplex PCR, while TCRdb's copy carries only in-frame clones and drops some. The sample includes around 170,000 clones, approximately 80% of them seen just once. The sequenced sample was PBMCs. The receptors originated from a man younger than 35 in good health and CMV-seronegative. Both conserved end residues are part of each CDR3. A D gene is named only where the DNA matches it firmly. Clone size is shown for a subset of rows, as once, few, many or a class of expanded clone.

>few|TRBJ1-6|TRBD1|TRBV27
TGTGCCAGCGGGTACAGACAGGGGGGCTCCTATAATTCACCCCTCCACTTT
CASGYRQGGSYNSPLHF
>-|TRBJ1-2|-|TRBV28
TGTGCCAGCAGGGAGTTCGGGGACTCTAACTATGGCTACACCTTC
CASREFGDSNYGYTF
>-|TRBJ2-2|-|TRBV7-9
TGTGCCAGCAGCCCCGGTGGGGGGTGGGTTAGCGGCGGCGGGGAGCTGTTTTTT
CASSPGGGWVSGGGELFF
>-|TRBJ2-3|TRBD2|TRBV2
TGTGCCAGCAGTACACTAGCGGGAGCAGATACGCAGTATTTT
CASSTLAGADTQYF
>-|TRBJ1-6|TRBD1|TRBV28
TGTGCCAGCAGCCCTCAGGGGGCTGGTTCACCCCTCCACTTT
CASSPQGAGSPLHF
>-|TRBJ1-5|-|TRBV5-8
TGTGCCAGCAGCTTGGAACAGGGTGGCAATCAGCCCCAGCATTTT
CASSLEQGGNQPQHF
>-|TRBJ2-2|TRBD2|TRBV7-9
TGTGCCAGCAGTTTTAGCGGGGGGGCGAATCGGGAGCTGTTTTTT
CASSFSGGANRELFF
>-|TRBJ1-1|-|TRBV18
TGTGCCAGCTCACCATTAGGCCAGGGTGTGGGGACTGAAGCTTTCTTT
CASSPLGQGVGTEAFF
>few|TRBJ2-7|TRBD2|TRBV7-9
TGTGCCAGCAGCCGCGGACTAGCATTCTTAGACGAGCAGTACTTC
CASSRGLAFLDEQYF
>once|TRBJ2-7|-|TRBV19
TGTGCCAGTAGTATTCTAGGTTCGACCTACGAGCAGTACTTC
CASSILGSTYEQYF
>once|TRBJ2-7|TRBD2|TRBV29-1
TGCAGCGTTGAGACGCAAGCGGGAGCCGAGCAGTACTTC
CSVETQAGAEQYF
>once|TRBJ2-7|-|TRBV9
TGTGCCAGCAGCGTAGCTTTGGGGGCCGACGAGCAGTACTTC
CASSVALGADEQYF
>-|TRBJ2-7|TRBD1|TRBV18
TGTGCCAGCTCACAAGACAGGGGGCGCTCCTACGAGCAGTACTTC
CASSQDRGRSYEQYF
>-|TRBJ2-1|-|TRBV7-6
TGTGCCAGCAGCTCCACCAGTGGCCTCAATGAGCAGTTCTTC
CASSSTSGLNEQFF
>-|TRBJ2-7|-|TRBV5-5
TGTGCCAGCAGCTTGGCAGTCCAGGCCGAGCAGTACTTC
CASSLAVQAEQYF
>-|TRBJ1-5|-|TRBV19
TGTGCCAGTAGTATTGTTTCCTCTCAGCCCCAGCATTTT
CASSIVSSQPQHF
>once|TRBJ2-2|TRBD2|TRBV5-5
TGTGCCAGCAGCCTCGGGGGGGCCGATGTCGGGGAGCTGTTTTTT
CASSLGGADVGELFF
>-|TRBJ2-1|TRBD1|TRBV5-1
TGCGCCAGCAGCCCCGGGACAGGGGAAAATGAGCAGTTCTTC
CASSPGTGENEQFF
>-|TRBJ1-2|-|TRBV5-4
TGTGCCAGCAGCCCTGACAGGTGGTATGGCTACACCTTC
CASSPDRWYGYTF
>-|TRBJ2-3|TRBD1|TRBV10-3
TGTGCCACCCATAGGACAGGGGGCGAATTCCGCACAGATACGCAGTATTTT
CATHRTGGEFRTDTQYF
>-|TRBJ1-3|-|TRBV19
TGTGCCAGTAGTCCCCTTCATGAGGATTGGGGAAACACCATATATTTT
CASSPLHEDWGNTIYF
>-|TRBJ1-1|TRBD1|TRBV2
TGTGCCAGCGAGGGGGGACAGGCGAACACTGAAGCTTTCTTT
CASEGGQANTEAFF
>-|TRBJ1-4|-|TRBV5-1
TGCGCCAGCAGCCCAGGGGTGGAGGCAACTAATGAAAAACTGTTTTTT
CASSPGVEATNEKLFF
>once|TRBJ1-5|TRBD1|TRBV28
TGTGCCAGCAGTTTATTGACAGGGGGCAGGAGCAATCAGCCCCAGCATTTT
CASSLLTGGRSNQPQHF
>-|TRBJ1-2|TRBD1|TRBV28
TGTGCCAGCAGGGGATCGGGACAGGGGGCCTCTGGCTACACCTTC
CASRGSGQGASGYTF
>-|TRBJ2-3|-|TRBV15
TGTGCCACCAGCAGAGTTCGCGGCTTGTCCACAGATACGCAGTATTTT
CATSRVRGLSTDTQYF